These 18 T cell receptor beta chains came from one sample sequenced in a study of shared clonotypes between healthy human individuals. Sequencing was performed with immunoSEQ multiplex PCR; in TCRdb, only in-frame clones are kept and a portion is missing. Among around 2,000,000 clones listed, about 95% were seen once. CD45RO negativity and positive selection for CCR7 defined naive CD8 cells, a population that excluded terminally differentiated effector memory CD45RA+ cells. Sequenced input: naive CD8+ T cells sorted from blood. The receptors here all came from a man aged 18 to 29 in good health.

V is TRBV5-1 and J is TRBJ1-1; tentative D call: TRBD1 (6 bases). The CDR3 consists of 16 residues. Germline CDR1 reads SGHRS; CDR2 reads YFSETQ. V was pared by 4 bases and J by 0 bases, with 16 bases between. The CDR3 here is CASSPHLGGVNTEAFF. The CDR3 DNA reads TGCGCCAGCAGCCCCCACCTAGGGGGTGTGAACACTGAAGCTTTCTTT.

V is TRBV6-5 and J is TRBJ2-1; possible D gene TRBD1, 8 bases. CDR1 is MNHEY, CDR2 SVGAGI, per germline. This CDR3 region has 15 residues. With 5 bases removed from V and 7 bases from J, the gap between germline ends came to 18 bases. The CDR3 protein is CASSTGGGGVNEQFF. The CDR3 coding sequence is TGTGCCAGCAGTACAGGGGGGGGAGGGGTGAATGAGCAGTTCTTC.

The genes are TRBV28 and TRBJ1-3; 9 bases map to TRBD1. J gave up 4 bases and V 2 bases, and 6 bases lay outside the gene matches. This CDR3 has 16 amino acids. From germline, CDR1 is MDHEN and CDR2 SYDVKM. The CDR3: CASSLLGTGPGNTIYF. The CDR3 DNA reads TGTGCCAGCAGTTTACTCGGGACAGGGCCGGGAAACACCATATATTTT.

This chain connects TRBV4-3 to TRBJ2-2; D is uncertain. The germline V gene encodes CDR1 LGHNA and CDR2 YSLEER. V lost 0 bases to trimming and J lost 6 bases, with 8 bases between them. The length of the CDR3 is 14 residues. The CDR3 loop is CASSQDWLSGELFF. In DNA form, the CDR3 reads TGCGCCAGCAGCCAAGATTGGTTGTCCGGGGAGCTGTTTTTT.

This chain links TRBV7-3 with TRBJ2-6; D gene uncertain. CDR3 length: 15 amino acids. CDR1 is SGHTA, CDR2 FQGTGA, per germline. V lost 4 bases, J lost 1 base, and 8 bases lay in between. The CDR3 reads CASSSLSSGANVLTF. The CDR3, as DNA: TGTGCCAGCAGCTCTCTGAGTTCTGGGGCCAACGTCCTGACTTTC.

The chain carries TRBV7-9 and TRBJ1-4, with D maybe TRBD1 (5 bases). The CDR3 extends over 17 amino acids. CDR1 is SEHNR, CDR2 FQNEAQ, per germline (reference sequence). V was shortened by 5 bases and J by 8 bases, with 24 bases between the two germline ends. CDR3 residues: CASSVYGPGPEEEKLFF. The DNA for the CDR3 is TGTGCCAGCAGCGTTTATGGACCGGGGCCCGAGGAGGAAAAACTGTTTTTT.

About this clone: This specimen includes other DNA sequences encoding the same CDR3. This rearrangement joins TRBV5-1 to TRBJ1-2; 7 nucleotides line up with TRBD1. The CDR3 loop spans 13 amino acids. In germline, CDR1 is SGHRS, CDR2 YFSETQ. Trimming cost V 7 bases and J 3 bases; bases outside gene matches: 6. The CDR3 nucleotides read TGCGCCAGCCGTCGGACAGGCGACTATGGCTACACCTTC. Its protein product is CASRRTGDYGYTF.

J is TRBJ2-7 and V is TRBV29-1; TRBD1 or TRBD2 may be the D gene (5 bases each). Deletions cut 1 base from V and 3 bases from J, with 13 bases between. The CDR3 length is 14 residues. Germline V CDR1 and CDR2: SQVTM, ANQGSEA. The CDR3 here is CSVEAPGRHYEQYF. The CDR3 nucleotides read TGCAGCGTTGAAGCCCCGGGACGGCACTACGAGCAGTACTTC.

This clone appeared once. V and J are TRBV28 and TRBJ1-1, with a weak D call TRBD1 (6 bases). Trimming removed 7 bases at V and 2 bases at J, with 20 bases between. The CDR3 loop spans 16 amino acids. The germline V gene encodes CDR1 MDHEN and CDR2 SYDVKM. The CDR3 DNA is TGTGCCAGCACATTCGAGGGGGGAAGTCTTAACACTGAAGCTTTCTTT. Protein sequence: CASTFEGGSLNTEAFF.

The rearrangement uses TRBV10-2 and TRBJ1-3; D is perhaps TRBD1 (6 bases). Germline loops: CDR1 WSHSY, CDR2 SAAADI. The CDR3 loop spans 17 amino acids. The V end was cut by 1 base, the J end by 0 bases, with 13 bases between. This CDR3 is CASSEFWTASSGNTIYF. The CDR3 coding sequence is TGCGCCAGCAGTGAGTTTTGGACAGCCAGCTCTGGAAACACCATATATTTT.

V usage is TRBV28 and J usage is TRBJ1-5; TRBD1 is a possible D gene (5 bases). V lost 4 bases to trimming and J lost 8 bases, with 15 bases between them. The germline V gene has CDR1 MDHEN and CDR2 SYDVKM. The CDR3 contains 14 residues. This CDR3 reads CASSSLDSTEPQHF. The CDR3 nucleotides read TGTGCCAGCAGTTCCCTCGACAGCACAGAGCCCCAGCATTTT.

This clone appeared a single time. The CDR3: CASGPGERASQETQYF. The CDR3 region has the DNA TGTGCTAGTGGGCCCGGGGAGCGGGCCTCCCAAGAGACCCAGTACTTC. The chain recombines TRBV12-5 with TRBJ2-5; TRBD2 is a possible D gene (6 bases). The germline gives CDR1 LGHNT, CDR2 FRNRAP. The CDR3 covers 16 residues. The ends were cut back, 6 bases at V and 1 base at J, with 18 bases in the middle.

This clone appeared a single time. The V and J genes are TRBV28 and TRBJ1-2; TRBD1 matches 7 bases. Trimming at V came to 5 bases and at J to 5 bases, leaving 11 bases not matched to a gene. CDR1 MDHEN and CDR2 SYDVKM come from the germline V gene. The CDR3 has 15 residues. The CDR3 spells CASSTSDRETYGYTF. CDR3 nucleotide sequence: TGTGCCAGCAGTACTTCCGACAGGGAGACTTATGGCTACACCTTC.

The J gene is TRBJ1-1, the V gene TRBV5-4; tentative D call: TRBD1 (5 bases). The germline gives CDR1 SGHNT, CDR2 YYREEE (reference sequence). The CDR3 spans 16 residues. V gave up 7 bases and J gave up 1 base, with 20 bases separating them. CDR3 protein: CASLRRGSPPNTEAFF. For the CDR3, the DNA is TGTGCCAGCCTAAGGCGGGGCTCGCCTCCGAACACTGAAGCTTTCTTT.

This chain joins TRBV6-5 and TRBJ2-3; 8 bases align to TRBD2. Germline-derived CDR1 and CDR2 are MNHEY and SVGAGI. V was clipped by 6 bases and J by 2 bases; unmatched bases: 7. This CDR3 comprises 15 residues. Here the CDR3 DNA reads TGTGCCAGCAGCTATAGCGGGGCCACCACAGATACGCAGTATTTT. It is translated as CASSYSGATTDTQYF.

Turning to this clone: Other DNA sequences within the sample encode an identical CDR3. The V and J genes are TRBV2 and TRBJ2-2; TRBD1 aligns across 7 bases. CDR1 and CDR2 from the germline V gene are SNHLY and FYNNEI. V was clipped by 4 bases and J by 4 bases; unmatched bases: 6. The CDR3 runs 15 residues. CDR3 region: CASSGRQGITGELFF. The DNA of the CDR3 is TGTGCCAGCAGTGGAAGACAGGGTATCACCGGGGAGCTGTTTTTT.

This clone was detected only once. The chain combines TRBV2 with TRBJ1-2; D remains ambiguous. Trimming stripped 4 bases from V and 5 bases from J, with 14 bases between. This CDR3 contains 14 residues. From germline, CDR1 is SNHLY and CDR2 FYNNEI. The CDR3 bases are TGTGCCAGCAGTGCGCAGCCCGTTGGTTATGGCTACACCTTC. This encodes CASSAQPVGYGYTF.

The chain joins TRBV4-1 to TRBJ1-2, with D perhaps TRBD1 (5 bases). The CDR3 spans 14 residues. Germline V lookup: CDR1 MGHRA, CDR2 YSYEKL. The ends were cut back, 1 base at V and 4 bases at J, with 10 bases in the middle. The CDR3 reads CASSQVRGTYGYTF. The CDR3 coding sequence is TGCGCCAGCAGCCAAGTACGGGGGACCTATGGCTACACCTTC.